These T cell receptor beta chains were read from a single sample in a study of cytomegalovirus exposure and HLA in healthy donors. The data were produced by immunoSEQ multiplex PCR, yet TCRdb's version contains in-frame clones alone and is incomplete. The data hold fewer than 200,000 clones, with about 85% observed a single time. Sequenced: PBMCs. The origin of the receptors is a man younger than 40 in good health and CMV-seropositive. Both conserved end residues are part of each CDR3. The D gene is left open where the match is weak. The size field is filled for only some rows; it gives once, few, many or a size class.

size	J	V	D	CDR3	DNA
.	TRBJ1-1	TRBV5-4	.	CASSLPGANTEAFF	TGTGCCAGCAGCTTGCCAGGGGCAAACACTGAAGCTTTCTTT
.	TRBJ2-5	TRBV14	TRBD1	CASSQEQGALWTETQYF	TGTGCCAGCAGCCAAGAACAGGGGGCGCTTTGGACGGAGACCCAGTACTTC
.	TRBJ2-2	TRBV6-5	TRBD2	CASSLSGITGELFF	TGTGCCAGCAGTTTAAGCGGGATTACCGGGGAGCTGTTTTTT
.	TRBJ1-1	TRBV18	TRBD1	CASSPPGQVEAFF	TGTGCCAGCTCACCACCGGGACAGGTAGAAGCTTTCTTT
.	TRBJ2-1	TRBV5-1	TRBD2	CASSSQIGTSGTNEQFF	TGCGCCAGCAGCTCCCAGATCGGGACTAGCGGGACCAATGAGCAGTTCTTC
.	TRBJ1-1	TRBV5-1	TRBD1	CASSLSQGDTEAFF	TGCGCCAGCAGCTTGAGTCAGGGGGACACTGAAGCTTTCTTT
.	TRBJ2-5	TRBV5-5	TRBD1	CASSLERDRGHETQYF	TGTGCCAGCAGCTTGGAACGGGACAGGGGGCATGAGACCCAGTACTTC
.	TRBJ2-3	TRBV9	TRBD2	CASSSRASGTSTDTQYF	TGTGCCAGCAGCTCCCGGGCGAGCGGGACTAGCACAGATACGCAGTATTTT
few	TRBJ2-1	TRBV6-4	.	CASSETGESGNEQFF	TGTGCCAGCAGTGAAACGGGAGAGTCGGGCAATGAGCAGTTCTTC
.	TRBJ2-2	TRBV5-1	TRBD2	CASSSATSGRPTGELFF	TGCGCCAGCAGCTCTGCCACTAGCGGGAGGCCCACCGGGGAGCTGTTTTTT
.	TRBJ2-1	TRBV6-6	TRBD2	CASTPTSERQGQFF	TGTGCCAGCACGCCTACTAGCGAGCGTCAGGGGCAGTTCTTC
.	TRBJ2-1	TRBV28	TRBD2	CASSSLAGAAEQFF	TGTGCCAGCAGTTCCCTAGCGGGAGCAGCTGAGCAGTTCTTC
.	TRBJ2-1	TRBV5-1	.	CASSLAERSSYNEQFF	TGCGCCAGCAGCTTGGCGGAGCGGAGCTCCTACAATGAGCAGTTCTTC
.	TRBJ2-7	TRBV7-2	.	CASSLGGGVYEQYF	TGTGCCAGCAGCCTCGGAGGGGGCGTTTACGAGCAGTACTTC
.	TRBJ1-3	TRBV9	.	CASSVGRSSGNTIYF	TGTGCCAGCAGCGTAGGAAGGAGCTCTGGAAACACCATATATTTT
.	TRBJ2-5	TRBV5-1	TRBD1	CASSIDRGGETQYF	TGCGCCAGCAGCATTGACAGGGGTGGGGAGACCCAGTACTTC
.	TRBJ2-3	TRBV4-1	.	CASSQEPGPDTQYF	TGCGCCAGCAGCCAAGAGCCAGGGCCAGATACGCAGTATTTT
few	TRBJ2-3	TRBV4-3	.	CASSQARQTSTDTQYF	TGCGCCAGCAGCCAGGCTCGACAGACTAGCACAGATACGCAGTATTTT
.	TRBJ2-7	TRBV11-2	TRBD1	CASSNGDRAYEQYF	TGTGCCAGCAGCAACGGGGACAGGGCCTACGAGCAGTACTTC
few	TRBJ1-2	TRBV29-1	.	CSVVVGVGYGYTF	TGCAGCGTTGTTGTAGGGGTAGGCTATGGCTACACCTTC
.	TRBJ2-1	TRBV7-3	.	CASSPLPEGYNEQFF	TGTGCCAGCAGCCCTCTCCCGGAGGGCTACAATGAGCAGTTCTTC
.	TRBJ2-1	TRBV6-5	TRBD2	CASSYGRLAANEQFF	TGTGCCAGCAGTTACGGGAGACTAGCGGCGAATGAGCAGTTCTTC
few	TRBJ2-3	TRBV11-2	.	CASSFLLVMKDTQYF	TGTGCCAGCAGCTTCCTACTAGTGATGAAGGATACGCAGTATTTT
few	TRBJ2-1	TRBV5-1	.	CASTEGSYNEQFF	TGCGCCAGCACGGAGGGCTCCTACAATGAGCAGTTCTTC
.	TRBJ2-1	TRBV11-2	.	CASSLASASYNEQFF	TGTGCCAGCAGCTTAGCTAGCGCGAGCTACAATGAGCAGTTCTTC
.	TRBJ1-5	TRBV6-6	TRBD1	CASTEGASGGQPQHF	TGTGCCAGCACCGAGGGGGCATCCGGAGGTCAGCCCCAGCATTTT
few	TRBJ1-4	TRBV29-1	.	CSVRTEEEKLFF	TGCAGCGTACGGACAGAAGAAGAAAAACTGTTTTTT
.	TRBJ2-3	TRBV18	TRBD1	CASSLDRGTDTQYF	TGTGCCAGCTCACTCGACAGGGGAACAGATACGCAGTATTTT
.	TRBJ1-2	TRBV4-3	.	CASSQDREGTEAGYTF	TGCGCCAGCAGCCAAGACCGCGAAGGCACAGAAGCTGGCTACACCTTC
.	TRBJ2-1	TRBV11-3	TRBD2	CASSLEGLAGDNEQFF	TGTGCCAGCAGCTTAGAGGGACTAGCGGGGGACAATGAGCAGTTCTTC
.	TRBJ2-1	TRBV4-1	.	CASSHKAGNEQFF	TGCGCCAGCAGCCACAAGGCGGGCAATGAGCAGTTCTTC
.	TRBJ2-3	TRBV6-5	.	CASSYSRSDTQYF	TGTGCCAGCAGTTACTCGCGCTCAGATACGCAGTATTTT
.	TRBJ2-3	TRBV4-3	TRBD2	CASSQAVAGGGDTQYF	TGCGCCAGCAGCCAAGCGGTAGCGGGAGGAGGAGATACGCAGTATTTT
.	TRBJ2-7	TRBV12-5	.	CASGLNNLRGGEQYF	TGTGCTAGTGGTTTGAATAACCTGAGGGGGGGCGAGCAGTACTTC
few	TRBJ1-1	TRBV2	.	CASRGGTLPFEAFF	TGTGCCAGCAGGGGAGGGACACTCCCTTTTGAAGCTTTCTTT
.	TRBJ2-7	TRBV5-1	.	CASSFQTGNEQYF	TGCGCCAGCAGCTTTCAAACGGGGAACGAGCAGTACTTC
.	TRBJ1-2	TRBV6-5	.	CASSYWQGGNYGYTF	TGTGCCAGCAGTTACTGGCAGGGTGGAAACTATGGCTACACCTTC
.	TRBJ2-3	TRBV5-1	.	CASSFGGDTQYF	TGCGCCAGCAGCTTCGGGGGAGATACGCAGTATTTT
.	TRBJ2-7	TRBV7-9	TRBD2	CSSSLKAGWAYEQYF	TGTTCCAGCAGCTTAAAAGCGGGATGGGCCTACGAGCAGTACTTC
.	TRBJ1-6	TRBV6-5	.	CASSSSNSPLHF	TGTGCCAGCAGTTCCAGTAATTCACCCCTCCACTTT